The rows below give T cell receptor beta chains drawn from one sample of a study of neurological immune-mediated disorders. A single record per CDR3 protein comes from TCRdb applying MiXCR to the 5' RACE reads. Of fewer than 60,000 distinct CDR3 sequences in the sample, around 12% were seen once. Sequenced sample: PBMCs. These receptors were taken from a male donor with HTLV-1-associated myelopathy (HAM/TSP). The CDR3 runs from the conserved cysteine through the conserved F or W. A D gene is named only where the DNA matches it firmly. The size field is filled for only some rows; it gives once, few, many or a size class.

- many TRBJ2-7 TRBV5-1 CASSQQTASYEQYF TGCGCCAGCAGCCAGCAGACTGCCTCCTACGAGCAGTACTTC
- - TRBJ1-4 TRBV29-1 CSGFREGNEKLFF TGCAGCGGATTCCGGGAGGGAAATGAAAAACTGTTTTTT
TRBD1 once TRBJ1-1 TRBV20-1 CSARTRDRGPGNEAFF TGCAGTGCTAGAACCCGGGACAGGGGGCCCGGAAATGAAGCTTTCTTT
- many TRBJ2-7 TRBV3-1 CASRMRGGRIDEQYF TGTGCCAGCAGGATGAGAGGGGGGCGAATCGACGAGCAGTACTTC
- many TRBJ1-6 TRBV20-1 CSARGQGFNSPLHF TGCAGTGCTAGAGGGCAGGGATTTAATTCACCCCTCCACTTT
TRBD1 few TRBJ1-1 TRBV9 CASSPQTGYTEAFF TGTGCCAGCAGCCCTCAGACAGGGTACACTGAAGCTTTCTTT
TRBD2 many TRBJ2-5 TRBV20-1 CSAGTSGAETQYF TGCAGTGCTGGGACTAGCGGGGCAGAGACCCAGTACTTC
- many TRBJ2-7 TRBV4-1 CASSLNTASTAEQYF TGCGCCAGCAGCCTAAATACAGCAAGTACGGCCGAGCAGTACTTC
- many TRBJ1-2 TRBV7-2 CASSLEWGAGGPYGYTF TGTGCCAGCAGCTTAGAATGGGGGGCCGGGGGACCCTATGGCTACACCTTC
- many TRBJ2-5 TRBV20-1 CSAGGGGGYQETQYF TGCAGTGCAGGGGGGGGCGGGGGCTACCAAGAGACCCAGTACTTC
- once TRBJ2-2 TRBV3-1 CASSQEGGNEELFF TGTGCCAGCAGCCAGGAGGGAGGAAACGAGGAGCTGTTTTTT
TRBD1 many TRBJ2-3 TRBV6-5 CASRATGMTDTQYF TGTGCCAGCAGGGCGACAGGGATGACAGATACGCAGTATTTT
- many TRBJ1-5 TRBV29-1 CSVAAGGNQPQHF TGCAGCGTTGCGGCAGGGGGCAATCAGCCCCAGCATTTT
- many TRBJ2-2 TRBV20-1 CSARAPPGQNTGELFF TGCAGTGCTAGAGCCCCTCCGGGACAGAACACCGGGGAGCTGTTTTTT
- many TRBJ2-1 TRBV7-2 CASSPERRAEQFF TGTGCCAGCAGCCCAGAGCGGCGTGCTGAGCAGTTCTTC
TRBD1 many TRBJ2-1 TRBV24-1 CATSDFIGQGAANEQFF TGTGCCACCAGTGATTTCATAGGCCAGGGGGCAGCCAATGAGCAGTTCTTC
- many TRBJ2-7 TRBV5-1 CASSLLADYEQYF TGCGCCAGCAGCTTGTTGGCAGACTACGAGCAGTACTTC
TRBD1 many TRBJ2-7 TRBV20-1 CSARAGTGFYEQYF TGCAGTGCTAGAGCTGGGACAGGGTTTTACGAGCAGTACTTC
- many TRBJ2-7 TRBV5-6 CASSPGLGAREQYF TGTGCCAGCAGCCCCGGTTTGGGGGCTCGGGAGCAGTACTTC
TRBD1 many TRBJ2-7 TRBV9 CASSVRDRVHEQYF TGTGCCAGCAGCGTCCGGGACAGGGTCCACGAGCAGTACTTC
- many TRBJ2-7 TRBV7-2 CASSLGPDREQYF TGTGCCAGCAGCTTAGGTCCTGATCGCGAGCAGTACTTC
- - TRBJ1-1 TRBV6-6 CASSYSDMKTEAFF TGTGCCAGCAGTTACTCGGACATGAAAACTGAAGCTTTCTTT
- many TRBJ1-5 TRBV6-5 CASSTGGGQPQHF TGTGCCAGCAGTACGGGGGGGGGTCAGCCCCAGCATTTT
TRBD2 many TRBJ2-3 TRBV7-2 CASRSLAGGPDTQYF TGTGCCAGCAGATCCCTAGCGGGGGGTCCAGATACGCAGTATTTT
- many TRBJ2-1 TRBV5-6 CASSPNWGNEQFF TGTGCCAGCAGCCCTAACTGGGGAAATGAGCAGTTCTTC
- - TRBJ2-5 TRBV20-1 CSAPPWQGSYQETQYF TGCAGTGCTCCTCCCTGGCAAGGTTCTTACCAAGAGACCCAGTACTTC
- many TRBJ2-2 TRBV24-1 CATGATGELFF TGTGCCACAGGGGCCACCGGGGAGCTGTTTTTT
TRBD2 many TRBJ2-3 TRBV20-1 CSAILHGGSTDTQYF TGCAGTGCGATTCTCCACGGGGGGAGCACAGATACGCAGTATTTT
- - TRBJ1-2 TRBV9 CANSVNTGSINYGYTF TGTGCCAACAGCGTCAACACAGGGAGTATTAACTATGGCTACACCTTT
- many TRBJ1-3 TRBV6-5 CASSYFGQGSGNTIYF TGTGCCAGCAGTTACTTCGGACAAGGTTCTGGAAACACCATATATTTT
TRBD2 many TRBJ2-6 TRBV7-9 CASSQTSATSGANVLTF TGTGCCAGCAGCCAGACTAGCGCCACCTCTGGGGCCAACGTCCTGACTTTC
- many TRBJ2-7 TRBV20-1 CSAKTGQPFEQYF TGCAGTGCCAAAACGGGACAACCATTCGAGCAGTACTTC
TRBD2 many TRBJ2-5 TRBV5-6 CASSSAGGSGGTQYF TGTGCCAGCAGCTCCGCCGGGGGTAGCGGGGGGACCCAGTACTTC
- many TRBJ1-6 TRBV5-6 CASSLRDGGSPLHF TGTGCCAGCAGCCTCCGGGACGGAGGTTCACCCCTCCACTTT
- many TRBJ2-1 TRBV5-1 CASSPTPTGAYNEQFF TGCGCCAGCAGTCCTACGCCGACGGGGGCCTACAATGAGCAGTTCTTC
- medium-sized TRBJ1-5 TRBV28 CASSLDPGRPQHF TGTGCCAGCAGTTTAGATCCGGGGCGACCCCAGCATTTT
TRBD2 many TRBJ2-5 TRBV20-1 CSARSGASGGQETQYF TGCAGTGCTAGAAGCGGGGCTAGCGGGGGGCAAGAGACCCAGTACTTC
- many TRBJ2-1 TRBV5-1 CASSLQGSTYNEQFF TGCGCCAGCAGCTTGCAGGGATCGACCTACAATGAGCAGTTCTTC
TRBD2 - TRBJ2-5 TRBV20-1 CSASPGLAVAGQETQYF TGCAGTGCTAGTCCCGGACTAGCGGTAGCCGGGCAAGAGACCCAGTACTTC
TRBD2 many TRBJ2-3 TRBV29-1 CSGLRGGADTQYF TGCAGCGGATTGCGGGGGGGCGCAGATACGCAGTATTTT
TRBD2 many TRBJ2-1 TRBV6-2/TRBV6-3 CASGGVPLYNEQFF TGTGCCAGCGGGGGGGTTCCCCTCTACAATGAGCAGTTCTTC
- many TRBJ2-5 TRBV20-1 CSARFWGPETQYF TGCAGTGCTAGATTCTGGGGGCCGGAGACCCAGTACTTC
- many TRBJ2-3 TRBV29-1 CSVEVGGDTQYF TGCAGCGTTGAAGTGGGGGGAGATACGCAGTATTTT
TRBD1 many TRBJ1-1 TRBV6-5 CASSYDRAQMNTEAFF TGTGCCAGCAGTTACGACAGGGCCCAAATGAACACTGAAGCTTTCTTT
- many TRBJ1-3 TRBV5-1 CASKMDFGFSSGNTIYF TGCGCCAGCAAAATGGATTTTGGCTTCTCCTCTGGAAACACCATATATTTT
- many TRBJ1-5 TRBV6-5 CASSYRGTNQPQHF TGTGCCAGCAGTTACAGGGGAACCAATCAGCCCCAGCATTTT
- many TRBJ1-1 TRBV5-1 CASSFQENTEAFF TGCGCCAGCAGCTTCCAGGAGAACACTGAAGCTTTCTTT
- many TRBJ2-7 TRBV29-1 CSVGQLSYEQYF TGCAGCGTTGGACAGCTAAGCTACGAGCAGTACTTC
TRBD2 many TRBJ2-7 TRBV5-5 CASSFRLADPYEQYF TGTGCCAGCAGCTTTCGTCTAGCGGATCCATACGAGCAGTACTTC
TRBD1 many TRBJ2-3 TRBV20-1 CSAIQGSTTDTQYF TGCAGTGCAATACAGGGGTCAACCACAGATACGCAGTATTTT
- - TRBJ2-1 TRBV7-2 CASSLGGGPYNEQFF TGTGCCAGCTCCTTGGGGGGGGGCCCCTACAATGAGCAGTTCTTC
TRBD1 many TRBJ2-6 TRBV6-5 CASRPRQGARAGPGANVLTF TGTGCCAGCAGGCCACGACAGGGGGCGAGGGCGGGCCCTGGGGCCAACGTCCTGACTTTC
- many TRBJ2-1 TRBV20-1 CSASSGGREQFF TGCAGTGCTAGTTCTGGGGGCCGGGAGCAGTTCTTC